This TCR beta chain was sequenced for a study of PD-L1 blockade in urothelial cancer. Background on the study: About 85% of the 29 patients were males with bladder-origin urothelial cancer. At 3 weeks after treatment start (second dose) and again at 6 weeks, blood was analyzed. Prior chemotherapy ranged from 0 to 3 regimens per patient.

The CDR3 length is 20 residues. Germline V gene lookup returns CDR1 SGHVS and CDR2 FNYEAQ. The V and J ends lost 5 bases and 4 bases, in that order; junction bases with no gene match: 16. Measured with immunoSEQ multiplex PCR; TCRdb has only the in-frame clones, and not every one. The sample yields 45,000 or so clones, roughly 84% seen once. Noted time point: pretreatment peripheral blood. The TCR was taken from a donor at least 40 years old with urothelial cancer. This sample comprised PBMCs, obtained around atezolizumab (anti-PD-L1) treatment. The rearrangement links TRBV7-6 to TRBJ2-1; TRBD2 agrees at 14 bases. The CDR3 sequence: CASSAPGTSGRHGRYNEQFF. In nucleotides, the CDR3 is TGTGCCAGCAGCGCACCCGGGACTAGCGGGAGACATGGGAGGTACAATGAGCAGTTCTTC.